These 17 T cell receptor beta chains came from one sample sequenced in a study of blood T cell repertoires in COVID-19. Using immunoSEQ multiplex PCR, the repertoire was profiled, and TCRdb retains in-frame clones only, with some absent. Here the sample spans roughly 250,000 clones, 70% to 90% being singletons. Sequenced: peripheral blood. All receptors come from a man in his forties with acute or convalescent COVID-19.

The CDR3 sequence is CAWSVGQGVGDTQYF. CDR3 in DNA: TGTGCCTGGAGTGTGGGACAGGGTGTTGGAGATACGCAGTATTTT. The J gene is TRBJ2-3, the V gene TRBV30; 9 bases are shared with TRBD1. V was pared by 0 bases and J by 5 bases, with 6 bases of the junction left unmatched. Germline assignment: CDR1 GTSNPN and CDR2 SVGIG (reference sequence). This CDR3 has 15 amino acids.

The CDR3 bases are TGTGCCAGCAGCTCAGACAGGGTTCGGCAGTACTTC. This sequence encodes CASSSDRVRQYF. This sequence joins TRBV7-2 and TRBJ2-7, with TRBD1 matching 7 bases. Per the germline V gene, CDR1 is SGHTA and CDR2 is FQGNSA. The CDR3 sequence is 12 residues long. V was clipped by 4 bases and J by 9 bases; unmatched bases: 6.

DNA for the CDR3: TGTGCCAGCAGCTTAGGGGGGAGCTCCTACGAGCAGTACTTC. This codes for CASSLGGSSYEQYF. This chain links TRBV13 with TRBJ2-7; tentative D call: TRBD2 (5 bases). Germline assignment: CDR1 PRHDT and CDR2 FYEKMQ (reference sequence). The CDR3 consists of 14 residues. V was shortened by 0 bases and J by 0 bases, with 6 bases between the two germline ends.

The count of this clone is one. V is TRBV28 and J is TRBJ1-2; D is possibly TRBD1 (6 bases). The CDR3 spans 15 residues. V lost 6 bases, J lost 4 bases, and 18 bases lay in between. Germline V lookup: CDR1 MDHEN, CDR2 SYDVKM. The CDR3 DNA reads TGTGCCAGCAGCACCCCTACCAGGGACATCTATGGCTACACCTTC. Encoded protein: CASSTPTRDIYGYTF.

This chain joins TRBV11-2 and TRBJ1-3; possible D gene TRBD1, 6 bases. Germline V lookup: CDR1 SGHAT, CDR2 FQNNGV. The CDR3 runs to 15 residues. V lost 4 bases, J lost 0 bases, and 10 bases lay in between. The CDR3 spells CASSSHRDSGNTIYF. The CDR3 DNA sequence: TGTGCCAGCAGCTCCCACAGGGACTCTGGAAACACCATATATTTT.

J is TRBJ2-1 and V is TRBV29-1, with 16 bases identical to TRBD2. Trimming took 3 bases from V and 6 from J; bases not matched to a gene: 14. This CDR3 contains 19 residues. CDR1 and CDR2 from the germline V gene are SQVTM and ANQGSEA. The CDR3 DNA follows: TGCAGCGTTGAGCTAGCCGCGTCGGGACTAGCGGGGGGGCCCAATGAGCAGTTCTTC. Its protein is CSVELAASGLAGGPNEQFF.

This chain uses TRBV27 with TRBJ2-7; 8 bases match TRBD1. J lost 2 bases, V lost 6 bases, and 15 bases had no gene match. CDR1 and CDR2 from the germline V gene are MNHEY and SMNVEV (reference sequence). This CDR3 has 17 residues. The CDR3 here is CASSTGTGGSDTYEQYF. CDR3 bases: TGTGCCAGCAGCACGGGTACAGGGGGGTCGGACACCTACGAGCAGTACTTC.

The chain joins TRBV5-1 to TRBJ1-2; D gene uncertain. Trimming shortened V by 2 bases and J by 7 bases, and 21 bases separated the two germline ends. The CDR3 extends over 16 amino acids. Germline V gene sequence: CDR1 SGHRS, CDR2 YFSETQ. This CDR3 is CASSLSQTASGSGYTF. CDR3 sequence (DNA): TGCGCCAGCAGCTTATCTCAGACCGCTTCGGGGAGTGGCTACACCTTC.

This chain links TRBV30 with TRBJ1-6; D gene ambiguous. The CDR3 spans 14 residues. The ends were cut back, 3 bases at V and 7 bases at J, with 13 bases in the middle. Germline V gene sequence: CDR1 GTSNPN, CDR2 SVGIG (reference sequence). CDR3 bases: TGTGCCTGGAGGACAAAGCAACCCAATTCACCCCTCCACTTT. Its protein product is CAWRTKQPNSPLHF.

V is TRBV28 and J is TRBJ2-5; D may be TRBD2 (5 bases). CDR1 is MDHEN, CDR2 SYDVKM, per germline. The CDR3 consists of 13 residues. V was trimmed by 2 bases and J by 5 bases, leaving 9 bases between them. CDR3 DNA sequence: TGTGCCAGCAGTTTACCAGGCGGGGAGACCCAGTACTTC. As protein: CASSLPGGETQYF.

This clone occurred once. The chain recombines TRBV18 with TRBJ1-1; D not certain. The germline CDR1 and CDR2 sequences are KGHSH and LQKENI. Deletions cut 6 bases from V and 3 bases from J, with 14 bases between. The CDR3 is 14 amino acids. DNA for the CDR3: TGTGCCAGCTCCGTTAACGGGGAGTACACTGAAGCTTTCTTT. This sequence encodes CASSVNGEYTEAFF.

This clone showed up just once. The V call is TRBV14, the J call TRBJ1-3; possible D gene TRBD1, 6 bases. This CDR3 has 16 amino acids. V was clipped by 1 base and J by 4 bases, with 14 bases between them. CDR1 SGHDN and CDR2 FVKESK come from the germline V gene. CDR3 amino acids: CASSQVVGARGNTIYF. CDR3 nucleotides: TGTGCCAGCAGCCAAGTCGTGGGGGCGAGAGGAAACACCATATATTTT.

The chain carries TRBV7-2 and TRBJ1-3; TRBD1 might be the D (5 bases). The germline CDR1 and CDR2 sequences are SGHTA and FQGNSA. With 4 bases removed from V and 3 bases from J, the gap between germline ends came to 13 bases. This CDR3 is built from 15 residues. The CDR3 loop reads CASSSSLGGGNTIYF. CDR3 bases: TGTGCCAGCAGCTCGTCCCTGGGGGGTGGAAACACCATATATTTT.

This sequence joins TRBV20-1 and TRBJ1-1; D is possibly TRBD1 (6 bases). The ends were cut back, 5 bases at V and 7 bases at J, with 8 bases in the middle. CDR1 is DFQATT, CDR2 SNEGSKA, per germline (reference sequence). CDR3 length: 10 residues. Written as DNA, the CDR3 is TGCAGTGCTTTGGACAGTGAAGCTTTCTTT. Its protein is CSALDSEAFF.

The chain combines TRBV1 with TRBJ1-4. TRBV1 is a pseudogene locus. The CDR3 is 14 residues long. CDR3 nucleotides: TGCACCAGCAGCCACGGGGGGGGCGATGAAAAACTGTTTTTT. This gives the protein CTSSHGGGDEKLFF.

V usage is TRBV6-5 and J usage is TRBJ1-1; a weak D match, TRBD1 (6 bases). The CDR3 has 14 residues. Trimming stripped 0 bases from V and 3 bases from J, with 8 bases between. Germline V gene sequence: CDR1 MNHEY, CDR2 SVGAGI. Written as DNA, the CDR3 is TGTGCCAGCAGTTACTCATGGGGGCACACTGAAGCTTTCTTT. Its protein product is CASSYSWGHTEAFF.

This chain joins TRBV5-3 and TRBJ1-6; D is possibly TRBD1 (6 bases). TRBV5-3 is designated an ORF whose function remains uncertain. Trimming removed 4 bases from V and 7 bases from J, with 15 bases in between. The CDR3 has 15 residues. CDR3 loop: CARSRPTGSNSPLHF. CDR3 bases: TGTGCCAGAAGCCGTCCAACAGGGTCGAATTCACCCCTCCACTTT.